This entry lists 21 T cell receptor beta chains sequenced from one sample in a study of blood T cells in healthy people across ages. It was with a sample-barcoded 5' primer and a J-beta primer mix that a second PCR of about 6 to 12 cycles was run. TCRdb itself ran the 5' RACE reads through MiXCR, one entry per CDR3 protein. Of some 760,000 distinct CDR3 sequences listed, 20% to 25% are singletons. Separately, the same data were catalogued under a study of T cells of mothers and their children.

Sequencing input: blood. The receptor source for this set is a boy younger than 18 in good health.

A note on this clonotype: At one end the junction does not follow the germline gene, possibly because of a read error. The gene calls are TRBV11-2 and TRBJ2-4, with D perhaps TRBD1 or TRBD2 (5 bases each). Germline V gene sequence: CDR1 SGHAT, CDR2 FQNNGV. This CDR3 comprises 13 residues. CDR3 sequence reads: CASSLRLEDIQYF. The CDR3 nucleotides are TGTGCCAGCAGCTTACGTCTGGAGGACATTCAATACTTC.

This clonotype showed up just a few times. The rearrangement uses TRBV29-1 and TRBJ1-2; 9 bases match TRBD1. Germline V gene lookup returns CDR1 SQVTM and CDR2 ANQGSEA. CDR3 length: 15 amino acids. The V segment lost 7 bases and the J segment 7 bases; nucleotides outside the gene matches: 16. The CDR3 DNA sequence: TGCAGCGCTCTACCATGGCCGGGACAGGGTTTTGGCTACACCTTC. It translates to CSALPWPGQGFGYTF. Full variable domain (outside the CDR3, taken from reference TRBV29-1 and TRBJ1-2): SAVISQKPSRDICQRGTSLTIQCQVDSQVTMMFWYRQQPGQSLTLIATANQGSEATYESGFVIDKFPISRPNLTFSTLTVSNMSPEDSSIYLCSALPWPGQGFGYTFGSGTRLTVV.

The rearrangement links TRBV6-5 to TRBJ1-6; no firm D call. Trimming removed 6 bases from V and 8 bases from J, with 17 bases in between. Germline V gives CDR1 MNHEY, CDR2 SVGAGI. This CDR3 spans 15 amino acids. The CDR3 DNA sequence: TGTGCCAGCAGCTTCCAACACAGAATGGATTCACCCCTCCACTTT. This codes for CASSFQHRMDSPLHF.

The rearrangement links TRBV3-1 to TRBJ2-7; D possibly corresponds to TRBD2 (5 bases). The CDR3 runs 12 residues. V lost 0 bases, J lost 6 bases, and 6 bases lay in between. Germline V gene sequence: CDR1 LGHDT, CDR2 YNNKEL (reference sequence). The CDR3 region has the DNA TGTGCCAGCAGCCAAGATGCGGGCGAGCAGTACTTC. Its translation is CASSQDAGEQYF.

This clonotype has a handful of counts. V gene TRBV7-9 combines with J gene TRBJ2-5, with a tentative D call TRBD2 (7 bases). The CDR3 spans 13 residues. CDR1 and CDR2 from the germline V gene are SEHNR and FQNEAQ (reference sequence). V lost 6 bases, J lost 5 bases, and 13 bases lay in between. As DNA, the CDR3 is TGTGCCAGCAGTGGGGGGGCCGAGGAGACCCAGTACTTC. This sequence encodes CASSGGAEETQYF.

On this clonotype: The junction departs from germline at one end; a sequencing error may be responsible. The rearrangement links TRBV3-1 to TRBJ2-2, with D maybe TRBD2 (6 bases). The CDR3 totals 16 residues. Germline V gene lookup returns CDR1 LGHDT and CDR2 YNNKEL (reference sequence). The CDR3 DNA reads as TGTGCCAGCAGCGAAGAAGCGGGCCTGAACACCGGGGAGCTGTTTTTT. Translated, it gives CASSEEAGLNTGELFF.

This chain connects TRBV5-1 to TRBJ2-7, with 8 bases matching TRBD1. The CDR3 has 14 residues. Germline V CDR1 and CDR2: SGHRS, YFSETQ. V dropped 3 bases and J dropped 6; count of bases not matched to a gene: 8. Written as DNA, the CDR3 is TGCGCCAGCAGCTCCCAGGGGGCCCTGGTCGAGCAGTACTTC. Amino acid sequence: CASSSQGALVEQYF.

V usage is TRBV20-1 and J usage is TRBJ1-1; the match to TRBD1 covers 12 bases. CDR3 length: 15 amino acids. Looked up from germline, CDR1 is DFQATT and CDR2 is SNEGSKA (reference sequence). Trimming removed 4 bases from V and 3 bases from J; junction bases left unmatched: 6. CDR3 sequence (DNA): TGCAGTGCTACCGGGACAGGGGGCTATTACACTGAAGCTTTCTTT. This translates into CSATGTGGYYTEAFF.

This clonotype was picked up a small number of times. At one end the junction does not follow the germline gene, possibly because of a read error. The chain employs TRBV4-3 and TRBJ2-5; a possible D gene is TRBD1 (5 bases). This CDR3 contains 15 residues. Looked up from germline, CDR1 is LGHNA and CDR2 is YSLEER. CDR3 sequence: CASSQDGARQETQYF. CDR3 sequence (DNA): TGCGCAAGCAGCCAAGATGGGGCTAGGCAAGAGACCCAGTACTTC.

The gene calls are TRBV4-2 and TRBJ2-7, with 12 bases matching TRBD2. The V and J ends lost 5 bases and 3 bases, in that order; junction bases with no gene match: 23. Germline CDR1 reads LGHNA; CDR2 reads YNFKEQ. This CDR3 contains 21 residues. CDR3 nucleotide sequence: TGTGCCAGCAGCGCCCTGACAGGGTCTAGCGGGAGGGCCTTGGTAGTCTACGAGCAGTACTTC. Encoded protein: CASSALTGSSGRALVVYEQYF.

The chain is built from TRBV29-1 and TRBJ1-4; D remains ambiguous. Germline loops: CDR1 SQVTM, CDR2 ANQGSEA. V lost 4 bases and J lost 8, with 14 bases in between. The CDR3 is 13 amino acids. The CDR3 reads CSVGPRMGEKLFF. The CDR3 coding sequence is TGCAGCGTTGGACCCCGAATGGGCGAAAAACTGTTTTTT. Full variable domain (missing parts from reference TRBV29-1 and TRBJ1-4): SAVISQKPSRDICQRGTSLTIQCQVDSQVTMMFWYRQQPGQSLTLIATANQGSEATYESGFVIDKFPISRPNLTFSTLTVSNMSPEDSSIYLCSVGPRMGEKLFFGSGTQLSVL.

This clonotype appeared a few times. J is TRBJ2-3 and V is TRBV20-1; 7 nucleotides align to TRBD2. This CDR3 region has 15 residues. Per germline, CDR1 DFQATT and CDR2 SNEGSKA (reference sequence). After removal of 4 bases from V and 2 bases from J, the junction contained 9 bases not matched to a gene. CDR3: CSAKDEAGDTDTQYF. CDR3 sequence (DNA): TGCAGTGCTAAGGACGAGGCGGGAGACACAGATACGCAGTATTTT.

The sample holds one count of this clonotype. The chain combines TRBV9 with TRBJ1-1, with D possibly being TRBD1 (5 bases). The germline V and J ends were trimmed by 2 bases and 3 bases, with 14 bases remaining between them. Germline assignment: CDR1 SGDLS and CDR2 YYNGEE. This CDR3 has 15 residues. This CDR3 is CASSVRTGQHTEAFF. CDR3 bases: TGTGCCAGCAGCGTGAGGACGGGGCAGCACACTGAAGCTTTCTTT.

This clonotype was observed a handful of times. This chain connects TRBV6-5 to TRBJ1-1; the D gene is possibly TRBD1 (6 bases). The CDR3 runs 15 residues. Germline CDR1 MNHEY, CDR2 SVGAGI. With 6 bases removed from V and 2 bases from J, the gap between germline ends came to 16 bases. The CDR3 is CASRGAGPSNTEAFF. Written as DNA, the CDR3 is TGTGCCAGCAGGGGGGCAGGGCCTTCCAACACTGAAGCTTTCTTT.

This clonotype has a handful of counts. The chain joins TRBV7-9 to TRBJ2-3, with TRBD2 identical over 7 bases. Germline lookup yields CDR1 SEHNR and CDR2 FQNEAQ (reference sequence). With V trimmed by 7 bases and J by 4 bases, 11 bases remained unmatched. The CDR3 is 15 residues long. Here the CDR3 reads CASNKRGGNADTQYF. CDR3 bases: TGTGCCAGCAATAAGCGGGGCGGAAATGCAGATACGCAGTATTTT. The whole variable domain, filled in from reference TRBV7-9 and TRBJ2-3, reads DTGVSQNPRHKITKRGQNVTFRCDPISEHNRLYWYRQTLGQGPEFLTYFQNEAQLEKSRLLSDRFSAERPKGSFSTLEIQRTEQGDSAMYLCASNKRGGNADTQYFGPGTRLTVL.

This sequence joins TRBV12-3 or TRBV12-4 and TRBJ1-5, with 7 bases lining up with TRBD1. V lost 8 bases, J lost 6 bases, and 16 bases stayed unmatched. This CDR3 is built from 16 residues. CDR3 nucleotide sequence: TGTGCCAGCGGGTTTGACGTTGACAGGGATGCTCAGCCCCAGCATTTT. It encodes CASGFDVDRDAQPQHF.

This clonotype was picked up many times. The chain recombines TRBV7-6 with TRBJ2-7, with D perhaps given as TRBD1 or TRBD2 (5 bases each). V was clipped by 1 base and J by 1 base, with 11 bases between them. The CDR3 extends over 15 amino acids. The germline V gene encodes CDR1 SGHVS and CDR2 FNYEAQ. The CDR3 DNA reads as TGTGCCAGCAGCTTAGATTACGGGGCTTCCTACGAGCAGTACTTC. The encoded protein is CASSLDYGASYEQYF.

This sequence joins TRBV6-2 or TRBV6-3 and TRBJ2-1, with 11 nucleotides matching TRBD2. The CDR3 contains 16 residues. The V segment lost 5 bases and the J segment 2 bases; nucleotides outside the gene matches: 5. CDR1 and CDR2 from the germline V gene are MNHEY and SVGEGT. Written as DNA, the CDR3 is TGTGCCAGCAGTACGGGACTAGCGGTTACCTACAATGAGCAGTTCTTC. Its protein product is CASSTGLAVTYNEQFF.

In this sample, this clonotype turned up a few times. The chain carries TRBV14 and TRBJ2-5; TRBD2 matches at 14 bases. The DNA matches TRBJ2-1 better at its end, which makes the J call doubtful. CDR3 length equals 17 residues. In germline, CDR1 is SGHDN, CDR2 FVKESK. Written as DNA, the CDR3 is TGTGCCAGCAGCGCGCCCCCGGGACTAGCGGGAGTATATGAGCAGTTCTTC. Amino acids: CASSAPPGLAGVYEQFF.

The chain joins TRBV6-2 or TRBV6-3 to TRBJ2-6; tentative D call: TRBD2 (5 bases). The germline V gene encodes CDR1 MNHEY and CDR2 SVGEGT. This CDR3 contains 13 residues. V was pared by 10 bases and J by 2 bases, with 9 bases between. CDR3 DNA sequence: TGTGCCACCTCCGGGACTGGGGCCAACGTCCTGACTTTC. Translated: CATSGTGANVLTF.

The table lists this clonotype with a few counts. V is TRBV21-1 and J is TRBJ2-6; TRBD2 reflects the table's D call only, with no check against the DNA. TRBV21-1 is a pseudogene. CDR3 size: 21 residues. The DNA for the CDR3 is TGTGCCAGCAGCACGCCCCCACTAGCGGGCCCTCTCAACTCTGGGGCCAACGTCCTGACTTTC. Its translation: CASSTPPLAGPLNSGANVLTF.